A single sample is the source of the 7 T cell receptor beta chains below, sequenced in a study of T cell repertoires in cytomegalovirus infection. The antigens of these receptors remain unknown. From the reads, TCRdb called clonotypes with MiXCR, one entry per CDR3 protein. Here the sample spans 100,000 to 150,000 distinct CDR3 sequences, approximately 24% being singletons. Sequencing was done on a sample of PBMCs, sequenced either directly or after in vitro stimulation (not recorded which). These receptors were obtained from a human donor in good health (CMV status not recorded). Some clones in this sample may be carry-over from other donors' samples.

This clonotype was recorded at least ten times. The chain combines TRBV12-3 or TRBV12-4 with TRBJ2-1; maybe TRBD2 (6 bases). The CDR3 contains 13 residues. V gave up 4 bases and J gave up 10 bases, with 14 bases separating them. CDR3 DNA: TGTGCCAGCAGTTCGGGACTCCTTGAGGAGCAGTTCTTC. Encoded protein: CASSSGLLEEQFF.

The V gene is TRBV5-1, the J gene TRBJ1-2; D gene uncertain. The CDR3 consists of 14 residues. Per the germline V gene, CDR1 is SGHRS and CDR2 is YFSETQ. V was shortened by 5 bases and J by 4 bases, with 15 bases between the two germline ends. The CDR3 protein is CASSPNTETYGYTF. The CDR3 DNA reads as TGCGCCAGCAGTCCGAACACGGAGACCTATGGCTACACCTTC.

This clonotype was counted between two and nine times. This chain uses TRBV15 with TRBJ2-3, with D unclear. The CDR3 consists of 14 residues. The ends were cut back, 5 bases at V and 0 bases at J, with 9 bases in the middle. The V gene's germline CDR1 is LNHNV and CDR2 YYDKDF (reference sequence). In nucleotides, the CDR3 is TGTGCCACCAGCCAGCTAGGGAGCACAGATACGCAGTATTTT. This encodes CATSQLGSTDTQYF.

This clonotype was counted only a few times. For the CDR3, the DNA is TGTGCCATCAGTGAGTCTAGACTAGGCTACGAGCAGTACTTC. It encodes CAISESRLGYEQYF. The chain recombines TRBV10-3 with TRBJ2-7; tentative D call: TRBD2 (6 bases). CDR3 length: 14 residues. V was clipped by 0 bases and J by 3 bases, with 9 bases between them. CDR1 and CDR2 from the germline V gene are ENHRY and SYGVKD.

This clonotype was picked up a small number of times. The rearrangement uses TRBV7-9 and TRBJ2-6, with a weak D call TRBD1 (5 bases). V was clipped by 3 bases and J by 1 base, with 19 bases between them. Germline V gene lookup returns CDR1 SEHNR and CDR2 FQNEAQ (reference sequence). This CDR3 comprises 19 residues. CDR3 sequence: CASSFYVTTVDSGANVLTF. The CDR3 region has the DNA TGTGCCAGCAGCTTTTATGTTACGACAGTTGATTCTGGGGCCAACGTCCTGACTTTC.

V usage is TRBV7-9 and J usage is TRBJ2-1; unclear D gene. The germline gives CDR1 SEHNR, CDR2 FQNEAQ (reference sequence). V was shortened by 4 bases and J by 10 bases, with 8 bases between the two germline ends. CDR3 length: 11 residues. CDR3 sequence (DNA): TGTGCCAGCAGCTCCTCATGGGAGCAGTTCTTC. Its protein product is CASSSSWEQFF.

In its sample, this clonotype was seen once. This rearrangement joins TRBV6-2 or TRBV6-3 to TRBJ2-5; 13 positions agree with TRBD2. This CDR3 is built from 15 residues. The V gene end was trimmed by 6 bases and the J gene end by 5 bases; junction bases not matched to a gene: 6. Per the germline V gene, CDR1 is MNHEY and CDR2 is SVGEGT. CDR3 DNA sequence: TGTGCCAGCAGGACGGGGACTAGCGGGACGGAGACCCAGTACTTC. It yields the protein CASRTGTSGTETQYF.